This T cell receptor (beta chain) came from a study of vaccination and CD4 T cells after COVID-19. The V gene lost 2 bases and the J gene lost 4 bases, with 11 bases spanning the gap. Germline V gene lookup returns CDR1 SGHTA and CDR2 FQGNSA. The CDR3 length is 14 residues. Oncomine TCR Beta short-read sequencing was applied to DNA from cultured CD4+ T cells. In TCRdb, the PCR reads were re-called with MiXCR into one record per CDR3 protein. The table lists some 4,000 distinct CDR3 sequences, more than 65% of them singletons. Regarding this clonotype: Its antigen is still unknown.

Treatment given: roughly nine-day PBMC culture with coronavirus spike peptide pools or control peptides (ViraFEST assay). Sequencing was done on a sample of CD4+ T cells from blood, cultured in vitro. V usage is TRBV7-2 and J usage is TRBJ1-1; D remains ambiguous. The sequence was collected from a human donor who had recovered from COVID-19. CDR3 bases: TGTGCCAGCAGCTTATGGCGCTCTGCCACTGAAGCTTTCTTT. Translated: CASSLWRSATEAFF.